This TCR beta chain was captured by sequencing in a study of blood T cell repertoires in COVID-19. In the original processing: Estimates of nucleated cell counts were drawn from the amplification of reference gene primers. Sequencing was performed with immunoSEQ multiplex PCR; in TCRdb, only in-frame clones are kept and a portion is missing. For V, J and clone size, that table is used; D and trimming come from the DNA. The data show about 88,000 clones, 90% seen once. Looked up from germline, CDR1 is LNHDA and CDR2 is SQIVND (reference sequence). The CDR3 length is 16 residues. The ends were cut back, 3 bases at V and 4 bases at J, with 17 bases in the middle. The count of this clone is one.

The receptor's source is a man aged 60 to 75 with acute or convalescent COVID-19. The sequencing input was peripheral blood. This chain connects TRBV19 to TRBJ2-3, with D possibly TRBD2 on 6 matching bases. CDR3 sequence reads: CASSIGGDSGADTQYF. DNA for the CDR3: TGTGCCAGTAGTATTGGTGGGGACTCTGGGGCAGATACGCAGTATTTT. Combining the CDR3 with reference TRBV19 and TRBJ2-3 gives the whole variable domain DGGITQSPKYLFRKEGQNVTLSCEQNLNHDAMYWYRQDPGQGLRLIYYSQIVNDFQKGDIAEGYSVSREKKESFPLTVTSAQKNPTAFYLCASSIGGDSGADTQYFGPGTRLTVL.